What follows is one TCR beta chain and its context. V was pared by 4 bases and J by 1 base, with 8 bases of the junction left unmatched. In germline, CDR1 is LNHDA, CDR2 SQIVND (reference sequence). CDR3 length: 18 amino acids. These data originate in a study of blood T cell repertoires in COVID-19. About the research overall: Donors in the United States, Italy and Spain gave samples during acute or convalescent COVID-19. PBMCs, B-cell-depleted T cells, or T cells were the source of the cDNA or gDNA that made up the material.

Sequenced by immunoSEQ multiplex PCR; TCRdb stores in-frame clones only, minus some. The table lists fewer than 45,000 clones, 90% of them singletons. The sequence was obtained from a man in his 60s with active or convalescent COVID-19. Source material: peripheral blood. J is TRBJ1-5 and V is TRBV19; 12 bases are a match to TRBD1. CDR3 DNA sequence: TGTGCCAGTAGTAGCCGGGACAGGGGGCGCTTGAGCAATCAGCCCCAGCATTTT. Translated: CASSSRDRGRLSNQPQHF.